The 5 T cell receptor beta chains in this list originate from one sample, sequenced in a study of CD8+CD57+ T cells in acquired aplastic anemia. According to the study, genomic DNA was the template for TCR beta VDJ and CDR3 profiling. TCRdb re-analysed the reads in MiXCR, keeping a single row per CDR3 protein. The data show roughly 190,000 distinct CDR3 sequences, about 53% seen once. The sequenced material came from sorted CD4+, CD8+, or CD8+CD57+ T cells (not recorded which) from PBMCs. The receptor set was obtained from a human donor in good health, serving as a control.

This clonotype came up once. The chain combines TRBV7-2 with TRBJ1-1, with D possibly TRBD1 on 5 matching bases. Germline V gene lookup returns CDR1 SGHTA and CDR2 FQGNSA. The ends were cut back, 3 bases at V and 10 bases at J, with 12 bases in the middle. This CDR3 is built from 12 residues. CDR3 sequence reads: CASSLKAGVAFF. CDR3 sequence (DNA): TGTGCCAGCAGCTTGAAAGCGGGGGTAGCTTTCTTT.

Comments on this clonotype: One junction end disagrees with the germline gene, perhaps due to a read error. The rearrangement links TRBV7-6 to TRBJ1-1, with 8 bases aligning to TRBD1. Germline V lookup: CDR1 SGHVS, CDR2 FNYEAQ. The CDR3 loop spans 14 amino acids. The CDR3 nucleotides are TGTGCCAGCAGCTTAGAATGGACAGGGCGGGAAGTCAGCTTT. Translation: CASSLEWTGREVSF.

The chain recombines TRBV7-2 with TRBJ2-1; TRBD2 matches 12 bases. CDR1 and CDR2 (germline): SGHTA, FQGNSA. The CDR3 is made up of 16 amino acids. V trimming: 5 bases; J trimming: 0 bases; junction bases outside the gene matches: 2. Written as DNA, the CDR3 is TGTGCCAGCAGCCGGACTAGCGGGGACTCCTACAATGAGCAGTTCTTC. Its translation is CASSRTSGDSYNEQFF.

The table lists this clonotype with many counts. Here the CDR3 reads CASSPGRTHSNQPQHF. The CDR3 region has the DNA TGTGCCAGCAGCCCCGGCAGAACCCATAGCAATCAGCCCCAGCATTTT. The rearrangement joins TRBV6-6 to TRBJ1-5; D gene uncertain. CDR1 MNHNY and CDR2 SVGAGI come from the germline V gene (reference sequence). V lost 6 bases and J lost 0, with 15 bases in between. The CDR3 has 16 amino acids.

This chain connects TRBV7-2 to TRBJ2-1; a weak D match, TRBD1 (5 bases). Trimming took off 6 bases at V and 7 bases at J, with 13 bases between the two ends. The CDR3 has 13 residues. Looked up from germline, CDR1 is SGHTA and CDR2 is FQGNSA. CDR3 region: CASSRRVQNEQFF. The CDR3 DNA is TGTGCCAGCAGTCGCAGGGTTCAAAATGAGCAGTTCTTC.